This T cell receptor beta chain was observed in a study of patients and donors after allogeneic stem cell transplantation. TCRdb re-analysed the RT-PCR reads in MiXCR, keeping a single row per CDR3 protein. The table includes some 880,000 distinct CDR3 sequences, more than 15% detected once. The CDR3 is made up of 13 amino acids. CDR1 MDHEN and CDR2 SYDVKM come from the germline V gene. V was shortened by 5 bases and J by 6 bases, with 10 bases between the two germline ends. This sequence originates from a human donor who was either an allogeneic HSCT recipient or a stem cell or donor lymphocyte infusion donor (not recorded which). It is not recorded whose cells these are; they may come from a transplant donor. Sequencing was done on a sample of blood, either unsorted or a sorted T cell fraction (not recorded which). The chain uses TRBV28 and TRBJ2-2; D not certain. The CDR3: CASSHDSPGELFF. Here the CDR3 DNA reads TGTGCCAGCAGTCACGACTCCCCCGGGGAGCTGTTTTTT.